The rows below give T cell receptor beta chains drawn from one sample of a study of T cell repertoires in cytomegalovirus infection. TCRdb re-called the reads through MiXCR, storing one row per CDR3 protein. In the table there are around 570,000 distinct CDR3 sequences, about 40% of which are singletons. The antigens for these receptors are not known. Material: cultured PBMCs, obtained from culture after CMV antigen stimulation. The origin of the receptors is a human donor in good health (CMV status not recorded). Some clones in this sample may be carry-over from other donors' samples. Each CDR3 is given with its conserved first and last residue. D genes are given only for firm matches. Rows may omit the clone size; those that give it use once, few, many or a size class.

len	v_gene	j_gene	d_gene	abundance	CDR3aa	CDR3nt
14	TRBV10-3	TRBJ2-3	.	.	CAISIQGGADTQYF	TGTGCCATCAGCATCCAGGGGGGGGCTGATACGCAGTATTTT
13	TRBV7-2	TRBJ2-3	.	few	CASSPVHSDTQYF	TGTGCCAGCAGCCCCGTACATTCAGATACGCAGTATTTT
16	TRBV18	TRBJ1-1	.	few	CASSRGTGQANTEAFF	TGTGCCAGCTCACGAGGGACCGGTCAGGCGAACACTGAAGCTTTCTTT
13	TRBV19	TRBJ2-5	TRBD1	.	CASSRQGSQTQYF	TGTGCCAGTAGCAGACAGGGATCCCAGACCCAGTACTTC
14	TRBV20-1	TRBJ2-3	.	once	CSARGQGTTDTQYF	TGCAGTGCTAGGGGGCAGGGGACTACAGATACGCAGTATTTT
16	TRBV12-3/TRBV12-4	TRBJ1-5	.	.	CASSPRGAQSNQPQHF	TGTGCCAGCAGTCCTCGAGGGGCCCAGAGCAATCAGCCCCAGCATTTT
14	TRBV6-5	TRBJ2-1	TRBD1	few	CASSRGQEDNEQFF	TGTGCCAGCAGCCGAGGACAGGAGGACAATGAGCAGTTCTTC
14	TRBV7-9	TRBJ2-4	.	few	CASSTWDPQDIQYF	TGTGCCAGCAGCACGTGGGACCCTCAAGACATTCAGTACTTC
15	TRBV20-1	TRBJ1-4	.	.	CSARGAGPNFEKLFF	TGCAGTGCTAGAGGGGCCGGCCCCAACTTCGAAAAACTGTTTTTT
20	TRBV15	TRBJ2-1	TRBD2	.	CATSRAYSGTPRRGYNEQFF	TGTGCCACCAGCAGGGCCTATAGCGGGACCCCCCGCCGGGGGTACAATGAGCAGTTCTTC
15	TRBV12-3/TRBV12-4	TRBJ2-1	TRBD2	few	CASNAWLAGSNEQFF	TGTGCCAGCAACGCTTGGTTAGCGGGGAGCAATGAGCAGTTCTTC
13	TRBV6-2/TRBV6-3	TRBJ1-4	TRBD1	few	CASRTGGNEKLFF	TGTGCCAGCCGGACAGGGGGGAATGAAAAACTGTTTTTT
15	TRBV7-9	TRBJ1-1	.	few	CASSPPGRPNTEAFF	TGTGCCAGCAGCCCACCCGGACGCCCGAACACTGAAGCTTTCTTT
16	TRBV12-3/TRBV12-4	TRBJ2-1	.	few	CASSPPRGAQRSEQFF	TGTGCCAGCAGTCCCCCCAGGGGGGCCCAACGTAGTGAGCAGTTCTTC